This T cell receptor beta chain was sequenced in a study of vaccination effects on CD4 cells after COVID-19. With regard to this clone: Its specificity is not known.

This CDR3 is 17 amino acids long. Losses at the gene ends were 2 bases for V and 5 bases for J; bases not matched to a gene: 12. Germline CDR1 reads SGHTA; CDR2 reads FQGTGA. Sequencing was preceded by expansion of antigen-specific CD4+ T cells with viral peptide pools in the ViraFEST assay. Following an approximately 10-day culture, CD4+ T cells were purified. The vaccine given was either BNT162b2 or mRNA-1273, in two doses. Half of the medium was exchanged for IL-2 medium on both days 3 and 7. TCRdb's table, derived via immunoSEQ multiplex PCR, lists solely in-frame clones and lacks some. Here the sample spans around 69,000 clones, over 70% being singletons.

The source of this sequence is a human donor who received a COVID-19 vaccine. This chain uses TRBV7-3 with TRBJ2-7; the match to TRBD1 covers 10 bases. The input for sequencing was CD4+ T cells from PBMCs cultured with HCoV-229E spike peptides, taken after COVID-19 vaccination. The CDR3 loop reads CASSLGPGTGAPDEQYV. Here the CDR3 DNA reads TGTGCCAGCAGCTTAGGCCCAGGGACAGGGGCTCCAGACGAGCAGTACGTC.